The entry that follows covers one T cell receptor beta chain sequence. The antigen remains undetermined. PCR was performed using 60 Vbeta and 13 Jbeta primers. Assay: immunoSEQ multiplex PCR; the TCRdb copy retains only in-frame clones and omits some. The repertoire holds under 130,000 clones, with roughly 78% as singletons. This entry comes from a study of cytomegalovirus exposure and HLA in healthy donors. Study results and caveats: Common viral pathogens seemed, in a later analysis, to connect with several of the most significant clusters. The authors confirmed in vitro that a few CMV-associated chains were specific for CMV antigens.

CDR3 size: 15 residues. The germline V gene has CDR1 SQVTM and CDR2 ANQGSEA. V lost 4 bases and J lost 2; bases outside the gene matches: 7. The receptor was isolated from a woman aged 40 to 50 in good health and CMV-seronegative. The chain has TRBV29-1 and TRBJ1-4; 7 bases align to TRBD1. Sample: PBMCs. The CDR3 DNA sequence: TGCAGCGTTGCCCCTTCGACAGGGACTAATGAAAAACTGTTTTTT. Translation: CSVAPSTGTNEKLFF.